The 8 T cell receptor beta chains below all came from one sample that was sequenced in a study of CD8+CD57+ T cells in acquired aplastic anemia. The sequenced patients had an expansion of CD8+CD57+ cells seen by flow cytometry. CDR3 and TCR beta VDJ profiling relied on genomic DNA as the template. TCRdb recomputed calls from the reads with MiXCR, one row per CDR3 protein. The repertoire has about 160,000 distinct CDR3 sequences, about two thirds of them found once; the top ten carry more than 35%. The source material was sorted CD4+, CD8+, or CD8+CD57+ T cells (not recorded which) from PBMCs. The receptors shown here come from a human donor with aplastic anemia.

There are a few counts of this clonotype. The rearrangement links TRBV2 to TRBJ1-3, with 7 positions matching TRBD1. Germline CDR1 and CDR2: SNHLY and FYNNEI. CDR3 size: 12 residues. The J segment lost 2 bases and the V segment lost 10 bases, leaving 2 bases of the junction unmatched. CDR3 nucleotide sequence: TGTGCCACTGGGACAGCTGGAAACACCATATATTTT. Translated, it gives CATGTAGNTIYF.

The CDR3 coding sequence is TGTGCCAGCAGCGACCTCGGACAGGGGGAAGAGACCCAGTACTTC. Translated: CASSDLGQGEETQYF. The V call is TRBV2, the J call TRBJ2-5; 10 bases are shared with TRBD1. V was pared by 6 bases and J by 3 bases, with 7 bases of the junction left unmatched. The germline V gene encodes CDR1 SNHLY and CDR2 FYNNEI. CDR3 length equals 15 residues.

The chain is built from TRBV7-8 and TRBJ2-1, with 9 bases identical to TRBD2. The germline gives CDR1 SGHVS, CDR2 FQNEAQ. CDR3 length: 16 residues. Trimming removed 5 bases from V and 0 bases from J; junction bases left unmatched: 5. In DNA, the CDR3 is TGTGCCAGCAGCACGTATAGCGGGAGCTCCTACAATGAGCAGTTCTTC. This sequence encodes CASSTYSGSSYNEQFF.

The chain combines TRBV7-9 with TRBJ2-2, with unresolved D. The germline V gene encodes CDR1 SEHNR and CDR2 FQNEAQ (reference sequence). The CDR3 loop spans 13 amino acids. V dropped 5 bases and J dropped 5 bases, with 9 bases sitting between them. The DNA of the CDR3 is TGTGCCAGCAGCCCAGAGGTAACCGGGGAGCTGTTTTTT. Translation: CASSPEVTGELFF.

CDR3 sequence reads: CASSVEKGGGTGELFF. CDR3 nucleotides: TGTGCCAGCAGCGTAGAAAAAGGGGGAGGGACCGGGGAGCTGTTTTTT. This rearrangement joins TRBV9 to TRBJ2-2; possible D gene TRBD2, 7 bases. The CDR3 is 16 amino acids. Germline CDR1 is SGDLS and CDR2 is YYNGEE. V was pared by 0 bases and J by 5 bases, with 14 bases between.

This clonotype was observed a single time. Written as DNA, the CDR3 is TGCGCCAGCAGCCAAGCCATGGACAGGCCTGAAGCTTTCTTT. It codes for CASSQAMDRPEAFF. The gene calls are TRBV4-1 and TRBJ1-1; TRBD1 matches 7 bases. CDR3 length: 14 residues. Germline CDR1 is MGHRA and CDR2 is YSYEKL. The V segment lost 1 base and the J segment 6 bases; nucleotides outside the gene matches: 5.

The V and J genes are TRBV7-2 and TRBJ2-5; D may correspond to TRBD1 or TRBD2 (6 bases each). Germline V gives CDR1 SGHTA, CDR2 FQGNSA. The CDR3 is 14 amino acids. CDR3 sequence: CAGLGGRDQETQYF. The CDR3 DNA is TGTGCGGGGCTCGGGGGCCGTGACCAAGAGACCCAGTACTTC. Looking up the rest from reference TRBV7-2 and TRBJ2-5 gives the full variable domain: GAGVSQSPSNKVTEKGKDVELRCDPISGHTALYWYRQSLGQGLEFLIYFQGNSAPDKSGLPSDRFSAERTGGSVSTLTIQRTQQEDSAVYLCAGLGGRDQETQYFGPGTRLLVL.

This chain joins TRBV5-1 and TRBJ1-1; perhaps TRBD1 as D (5 bases). The CDR3 has 14 amino acids. Germline CDR1 and CDR2: SGHRS and YFSETQ. V was shortened by 3 bases and J by 5 bases, with 14 bases between the two germline ends. This CDR3 is CASSSGGTMTEAFF. The DNA of the CDR3 is TGCGCCAGCAGCTCTGGGGGGACGATGACTGAAGCTTTCTTT.